This T cell receptor (beta chain) appears in the sequencing data of a study of T cells in Graves' hyperthyroidism and ophthalmopathy. TCR beta CDR3 regions were amplified from RNA. First-round RT-PCR targeting the TCR CDR3 was performed with the HTBI primer set. One entry per CDR3 protein, called by TCRdb with MiXCR from the multiplex PCR reads. This table holds approximately 560,000 distinct CDR3 sequences, around 42% found once. This CDR3 has 16 amino acids. The germline V gene encodes CDR1 DFQATT and CDR2 SNEGSKA (reference sequence). Germline trimming cut 6 bases from V and 0 bases from J; bases unmatched to any gene: 10.

The sequence derives from a young woman with Graves' hyperthyroidism. Sequences were obtained from peripheral blood or thyroid tissue (not recorded which). This rearrangement joins TRBV20-1 to TRBJ2-3, with 9 bases matching TRBD1. The CDR3 sequence: CSALQGAGVSTDTQYF. The CDR3 nucleotides read TGCAGTGCCCTACAGGGGGCGGGAGTTAGCACAGATACGCAGTATTTT.